These 18 T cell receptor beta chains came from one sample sequenced in a study of OX40 agonist ivuxolimab in advanced cancers. The table came from immunoSEQ multiplex PCR; TCRdb's copy has only in-frame clones and leaves some out. Of roughly 11,000 clones in the sample, roughly 84% were seen once. Source: CD4+ or CD8+ T cells sorted from blood, taken in a trial of the OX40 agonist ivuxolimab. Receptors were obtained from an adult with an advanced solid tumor such as melanoma, head and neck, liver or kidney cancer.

The chain employs TRBV19 and TRBJ1-5; D might be TRBD1 (5 bases). Germline V gene sequence: CDR1 LNHDA, CDR2 SQIVND (reference sequence). The CDR3 contains 17 residues. Trimming cost V 4 bases and J 0 bases, with 16 bases left between them. The CDR3 nucleotides are TGTGCCAGTAGTACCCTCGGGGCCCTTTATAGCAATCAGCCCCAGCATTTT. It yields the protein CASSTLGALYSNQPQHF. The full variable domain, completed using reference TRBV19 and TRBJ1-5, is DGGITQSPKYLFRKEGQNVTLSCEQNLNHDAMYWYRQDPGQGLRLIYYSQIVNDFQKGDIAEGYSVSREKKESFPLTVTSAQKNPTAFYLCASSTLGALYSNQPQHFGDGTRLSIL.

The V gene is TRBV7-9, the J gene TRBJ1-5; D not certain. Germline CDR1 SEHNR, CDR2 FQNEAQ (reference sequence). The ends were cut back, 5 bases at V and 0 bases at J, with 8 bases in the middle. The CDR3 runs 14 residues. Written as DNA, the CDR3 is TGTGCCAGCAGCCCGCTAGTTAGCAATCAGCCCCAGCATTTT. This sequence encodes CASSPLVSNQPQHF.

V is TRBV6-5 and J is TRBJ1-3; D is perhaps TRBD1 (6 bases). Germline assignment: CDR1 MNHEY and CDR2 SVGAGI. This CDR3 comprises 15 residues. V lost 2 bases to trimming and J lost 4 bases, with 12 bases between them. The DNA of the CDR3 is TGTGCCAGCAGTTACGCGGGGGCGGGAGGAAACACCATATATTTT. It is translated as CASSYAGAGGNTIYF.

CDR3 nucleotides: TGCGCCAGCAGGCCCGCGGGATACAATGAGCAGTTCTTC. This sequence encodes CASRPAGYNEQFF. This chain uses TRBV4-1 with TRBJ2-1, with D perhaps matching TRBD2 (6 bases). Trimming removed 6 bases from V and 4 bases from J, with 10 bases in between. This CDR3 contains 13 residues. The germline CDR1 and CDR2 sequences are MGHRA and YSYEKL.

This clone occurred once. This chain uses TRBV27 with TRBJ2-1; 10 bases line up with TRBD2. V was clipped by 8 bases and J by 3 bases; unmatched bases: 10. CDR1 is MNHEY, CDR2 SMNVEV, per germline (reference sequence). The CDR3 contains 16 residues. The CDR3 nucleotides are TGTGCCAGCTCAACTTTAGCGGGGGGCTTCTACAATGAGCAGTTCTTC. Residues: CASSTLAGGFYNEQFF.

Regarding this clone: A single base separates this from a much larger clone, so it may be a read error. The V call is TRBV11-1, the J call TRBJ2-1; TRBD1 might be the D (6 bases). V was pared by 3 bases and J by 3 bases, with 6 bases between. Germline-derived CDR1 and CDR2 are SGHAT and FQDESV (reference sequence). The CDR3 covers 13 residues. CDR3 coding DNA: TGTGCCAGCAGCTTGGACAGCTACAATGAGCAGTTCTTC. Translating it yields CASSLDSYNEQFF.

The CDR3 here is CASSLTVNTEAFF. The CDR3 coding sequence is TGTGCCAGCAGTTTGACAGTGAACACTGAAGCTTTCTTT. The V call is TRBV27, the J call TRBJ1-1, with D maybe TRBD1 (5 bases). The CDR3 is made up of 13 amino acids. V lost 3 bases, J lost 0 bases, and 5 bases lay in between. Germline V lookup: CDR1 MNHEY, CDR2 SMNVEV (reference sequence).

The chain links TRBV7-9 to TRBJ1-5, with D perhaps matching TRBD1 (6 bases). With 0 bases removed from V and 4 bases from J, the gap between germline ends came to 10 bases. This CDR3 has 15 residues. CDR1 is SEHNR and CDR2 is FQNEAQ in the germline V gene (reference sequence). The CDR3, as DNA: TGTGCCAGCAGCTTAGCGGCGGGGGCTAATCAGCCCCAGCATTTT. Translated, it gives CASSLAAGANQPQHF.

The V and J genes are TRBV5-5 and TRBJ2-5; 11 bases map to TRBD2. The tail of the sequence fits TRBJ2-7 better, so the J call may be wrong. In germline, CDR1 is SGHKS, CDR2 YYEKEE (reference sequence). The CDR3 covers 15 residues. In DNA form, the CDR3 reads TGTGCCAGCAGCTCGCCTAGCGGGGGGTCCTACGAGCAGTACTTC. It translates to CASSSPSGGSYEQYF.

V is TRBV5-6 and J is TRBJ1-1; unclear D gene. The CDR3 length is 14 residues. In germline, CDR1 is SGHDT, CDR2 YYEEEE. V was shortened by 1 base and J by 4 bases, with 11 bases between the two germline ends. The CDR3 sequence: CASSLLNGVTEAFF. CDR3 nucleotides: TGTGCCAGCAGCTTGCTAAATGGGGTCACTGAAGCTTTCTTT. The full variable domain, rest sourced from reference TRBV5-6 and TRBJ1-1, is DAGVTQSPTHLIKTRGQQVTLRCSPKSGHDTVSWYQQALGQGPQFIFQYYEEEERQRGNFPDRFSGHQFPNYSSELNVNALLLGDSALYLCASSLLNGVTEAFFGQGTRLTVV.

CDR3 amino acids: CASSLSRQTGELFF. The CDR3, as DNA: TGTGCCAGCAGCTTAAGTCGACAGACCGGGGAGCTGTTTTTT. The chain couples TRBV13 to TRBJ2-2, with D perhaps matching TRBD1 (5 bases). Trimming shortened V by 2 bases and J by 5 bases, and 9 bases separated the two germline ends. The CDR3 extends over 14 amino acids. The germline CDR1 and CDR2 sequences are PRHDT and FYEKMQ (reference sequence).

This clone was detected once. The CDR3 coding sequence is TGTGCCAGCTCACCGACAGGGTTTACGGAGACCCAGTACTTC. Amino acid sequence: CASSPTGFTETQYF. The V call is TRBV18, the J call TRBJ2-5; 7 bases are a match to TRBD1. J gave up 5 bases and V 3 bases, and 6 bases lay outside the gene matches. The CDR3 loop spans 14 amino acids. In germline, CDR1 is KGHSH, CDR2 LQKENI.

The chain's CDR3 is CASNYQGNYTF. The CDR3 coding sequence is TGTGCCAGCAACTATCAGGGCAACTACACCTTC. This chain uses TRBV19 with TRBJ1-2; D is possibly TRBD1 (5 bases). Germline CDR1 reads LNHDA; CDR2 reads SQIVND (reference sequence). The CDR3 is 11 amino acids. With 9 bases removed from V and 10 bases from J, the gap between germline ends came to 15 bases.

The CDR3 nucleotides read TGTGCCAGCCACCCCGGGACAGGGAGCTCCTACGAGCAGTACTTC. It is translated as CASHPGTGSSYEQYF. The chain recombines TRBV27 with TRBJ2-7, with 9 bases that match TRBD1. Trimming took 8 bases from V and 0 from J; bases not matched to a gene: 8. CDR1 and CDR2 (germline): MNHEY, SMNVEV (reference sequence). The CDR3 spans 15 residues.

CDR3 protein: CASSEANGYEQYF. The CDR3 DNA is TGTGCCAGCAGTGAAGCGAACGGCTACGAGCAGTACTTC. The chain carries TRBV6-1 and TRBJ2-7; D gene uncertain. The germline V gene has CDR1 MNHNS and CDR2 SASEGT. The CDR3 has 13 residues. Trimming took 0 bases from V and 3 from J, leaving 6 bases between them.

The V and J genes are TRBV19 and TRBJ1-1, with D perhaps TRBD1 (5 bases). V gave up 3 bases and J gave up 0 bases, with 17 bases separating them. The germline V gene encodes CDR1 LNHDA and CDR2 SQIVND (reference sequence). There are 17 residues in the CDR3. CDR3 sequence (DNA): TGTGCCAGTAGTATGGGGCATCTCCTATCTATGAACACTGAAGCTTTCTTT. Its protein is CASSMGHLLSMNTEAFF.

This clone was counted between two and nine times. The rearrangement joins TRBV29-1 to TRBJ1-4; D gene ambiguous. Trimming took off 5 bases at V and 8 bases at J, with 12 bases between the two ends. The CDR3 extends over 12 amino acids. Germline values: CDR1 SQVTM, CDR2 ANQGSEA. The DNA for the CDR3 is TGCAGCGTTTTGGACGGAGAGGAAAAACTGTTTTTT. It yields the protein CSVLDGEEKLFF.

This chain joins TRBV5-8 and TRBJ1-2, with D possibly TRBD1 on 6 matching bases. V gave up 0 bases and J gave up 6 bases, with 15 bases separating them. This CDR3 comprises 15 residues. Per the germline V gene, CDR1 is SGHTS and CDR2 is YDEGEE. The CDR3, as DNA: TGTGCCAGCAGCTTGGAACAGGGCGCTATAGATGGCTACACCTTC. It is translated as CASSLEQGAIDGYTF.